The 26 T cell receptor beta chains below come from one sample, sequenced in a study of CD8+ T cells in alopecia areata. Treatment specified: oral pan-JAK inhibitor, 5-10 mg twice daily. Following RNA extraction, reverse transcription yielded cDNA that acted as the sequencing template. The repertoire was sequenced with immunoSEQ multiplex PCR; TCRdb's copy has only in-frame clones and lacks some. This sample has 110,000 to 150,000 clones; 54% occur once, and the top ten carry around 15%. The sequenced sample was CD8+ T cells sorted from blood, obtained at week 4, from a patient treated with tofacitinib. These receptors all stem from a human donor with alopecia areata.

The rearrangement links TRBV25-1 to TRBJ1-2, with a tentative D call TRBD1 (5 bases). Germline values: CDR1 MGHDK, CDR2 SYGVNS. V lost 3 bases, J lost 5 bases, and 16 bases lay in between. This CDR3 region has 15 residues. CDR3 sequence: CASSEITGGGYGYTF. The CDR3, as DNA: TGTGCCAGCAGTGAGATCACCGGCGGGGGGTATGGCTACACCTTC.

This sequence joins TRBV10-3 and TRBJ1-1; D is possibly TRBD1 (6 bases). Trimming pared 2 bases from V and 3 bases from J, leaving 10 bases between. Germline CDR1 and CDR2: ENHRY and SYGVKD. CDR3 length equals 14 residues. The CDR3 nucleotides read TGTGCCATCAGTGAGGTGGGGGCTGACACTGAAGCTTTCTTT. Its translation is CAISEVGADTEAFF.

This CDR3 is CASSLSGPSEQYF. CDR3 coding DNA: TGCGCCAGCAGTCTGAGCGGACCTTCCGAGCAGTACTTC. This sequence joins TRBV5-1 and TRBJ2-7, with D perhaps matching TRBD2 (5 bases). Germline values: CDR1 SGHRS, CDR2 YFSETQ. V gave up 5 bases and J gave up 6 bases, with 15 bases separating them. The CDR3 has 13 residues.

The chain has TRBV25-1 and TRBJ1-1; D is ambiguous. V gave up 2 bases and J gave up 5 bases, with 3 bases separating them. Germline CDR1 MGHDK, CDR2 SYGVNS. The CDR3 is 11 residues long. The DNA for the CDR3 is TGTGCCAGCAGTGAACGTACTGAAGCTTTCTTT. It is translated as CASSERTEAFF.

The rearrangement links TRBV30 to TRBJ2-2, with D possibly being TRBD2 (5 bases). Trimming shortened V by 3 bases and J by 0 bases, and 11 bases separated the two germline ends. The CDR3 is 15 amino acids. From germline, CDR1 is GTSNPN and CDR2 SVGIG (reference sequence). CDR3 nucleotide sequence: TGTGCCTGGAGAGCGGACGGAACGAACACCGGGGAGCTGTTTTTT. Its translation: CAWRADGTNTGELFF.

Points on this clone: In the same sample, other DNA sequences code for this CDR3. This chain links TRBV6-4 with TRBJ2-3; 7 bases fit TRBD1. Per the germline V gene, CDR1 is MRHNA and CDR2 is SNTAGT. The CDR3 has 14 residues. Trimming took 0 bases from V and 3 from J; bases not matched to a gene: 0. Written as DNA, the CDR3 is TGTGCCAGCAGTGACTCACAGGGGACAGATACGCAGTATTTT. Amino acids: CASSDSQGTDTQYF.

The rearrangement joins TRBV30 to TRBJ2-7, with D possibly matching TRBD2 (6 bases). V was pared by 5 bases and J by 0 bases, with 14 bases between. This CDR3 comprises 14 residues. Germline CDR1 GTSNPN, CDR2 SVGIG (reference sequence). The CDR3 sequence: CAWAPGVNSYEQYF. In DNA, the CDR3 is TGTGCCTGGGCCCCGGGGGTCAACTCCTACGAGCAGTACTTC. The complete variable domain, with remaining parts taken from reference TRBV30 and TRBJ2-7, reads SQTIHQWPATLVQPVGSPLSLECTVEGTSNPNLYWYRQAAGRGLQLLFYSVGIGQISSEVPQNLSASRPQDRQFILSSKKLLLSDSGFYLCAWAPGVNSYEQYFGPGTRLTVT.

The chain carries TRBV6-1 and TRBJ2-7; D not certain. Trimming removed 4 bases at V and 0 bases at J, with 13 bases between. Per germline, CDR1 MNHNS and CDR2 SASEGT. The CDR3 runs 15 residues. The CDR3 reads CASSGLGGISYEQYF. For the CDR3, the DNA is TGTGCCAGCAGTGGTTTGGGCGGCATCTCCTACGAGCAGTACTTC.

Here the CDR3 reads CAYDPGGEQYF. The CDR3 region has the DNA TGTGCTTACGATCCAGGGGGCGAGCAGTACTTC. The gene calls are TRBV30 and TRBJ2-7, with 7 bases fitting TRBD1. Germline-derived CDR1 and CDR2 are GTSNPN and SVGIG (reference sequence). The CDR3 is made up of 11 amino acids.

This clone occurred a few times. The chain combines TRBV30 with TRBJ2-7; D uncertain. CDR3 length equals 12 residues. The germline CDR1 and CDR2 sequences are GTSNPN and SVGIG (reference sequence). V was shortened by 1 base and J by 3 bases, with 7 bases between the two germline ends. The CDR3 bases are TGTGCCTGGAGTGGTAGGGTCTACGAGCAGTACTTC. Its translation is CAWSGRVYEQYF.

The chain links TRBV29-1 to TRBJ1-1; D gene uncertain. V was shortened by 0 bases and J by 3 bases, with 5 bases between the two germline ends. The CDR3 is made up of 12 amino acids. Looked up from germline, CDR1 is SQVTM and CDR2 is ANQGSEA. The CDR3 is CSVEDEDTEAFF. CDR3 nucleotide sequence: TGCAGCGTTGAAGATGAGGACACTGAAGCTTTCTTT. Full variable domain (remainder filled in from reference TRBV29-1 and TRBJ1-1): SAVISQKPSRDICQRGTSLTIQCQVDSQVTMMFWYRQQPGQSLTLIATANQGSEATYESGFVIDKFPISRPNLTFSTLTVSNMSPEDSSIYLCSVEDEDTEAFFGQGTRLTVV.

This clone was counted between two and nine times. The chain couples TRBV13 to TRBJ2-7; D not resolved. The V end was cut by 5 bases, the J end by 3 bases, with 11 bases between. This CDR3 is 13 amino acids long. Germline V gives CDR1 PRHDT, CDR2 FYEKMQ (reference sequence). CDR3 DNA: TGTGCCAGCAGCCAAACCACGGGCTACGAGCAGTACTTC. The encoded protein is CASSQTTGYEQYF.

The V call is TRBV18, the J call TRBJ1-5; D ambiguous. The V gene's germline CDR1 is KGHSH and CDR2 LQKENI. V dropped 2 bases and J dropped 5 bases, with 7 bases sitting between them. The CDR3 runs to 13 residues. CDR3 loop: CASSPEVYQPQHF. CDR3 coding DNA: TGTGCCAGCTCACCAGAAGTTTATCAGCCCCAGCATTTT.

CDR3 in DNA: TGTGCCAGCAGCTCGATCCTGGAGCAACATCAGCCCCAGCATTTT. This gives the protein CASSSILEQHQPQHF. The J gene is TRBJ1-5, the V gene TRBV7-9; D gene ambiguous. This CDR3 has 15 amino acids. The V gene lost 4 bases and the J gene lost 5 bases, with 15 bases spanning the gap. In germline, CDR1 is SEHNR, CDR2 FQNEAQ (reference sequence).

The chain couples TRBV4-3 to TRBJ2-2, with D uncertain. CDR3 length: 12 amino acids. V shed 0 bases and J shed 7 bases, with 3 bases lying between them. CDR1 LGHNA and CDR2 YSLEER come from the germline V gene. CDR3 loop: CASSQDGGELFF. The CDR3 nucleotides are TGCGCCAGCAGCCAAGATGGCGGGGAGCTGTTTTTT.

This clone appeared a few times. J is TRBJ1-2 and V is TRBV7-9; no clear D gene. Trimming shortened V by 1 base and J by 3 bases, and 15 bases separated the two germline ends. Germline V lookup: CDR1 SEHNR, CDR2 FQNEAQ (reference sequence). The CDR3 contains 16 residues. In DNA form, the CDR3 reads TGTGCCAGCAGCTTAGGAGACGGGCAGAGCTACTATGGCTACACCTTC. Translating it yields CASSLGDGQSYYGYTF. Combining the CDR3 with reference TRBV7-9 and TRBJ1-2 gives the whole variable domain DTGVSQNPRHKITKRGQNVTFRCDPISEHNRLYWYRQTLGQGPEFLTYFQNEAQLEKSRLLSDRFSAERPKGSFSTLEIQRTEQGDSAMYLCASSLGDGQSYYGYTFGSGTRLTVV.

This clone has just a few counts. This chain connects TRBV4-1 to TRBJ2-2; tentatively, D is TRBD2 (6 bases). Germline V gene sequence: CDR1 MGHRA, CDR2 YSYEKL. The CDR3 has 16 residues. The V gene lost 0 bases and the J gene lost 6 bases, with 14 bases spanning the gap. The CDR3 nucleotides read TGCGCCAGCAGCCAAGAGTGGCGGGATAGGGCCGGGGAGCTGTTTTTT. This codes for CASSQEWRDRAGELFF.

The chain recombines TRBV4-3 with TRBJ1-2; the match to TRBD1 covers 8 bases. With V trimmed by 4 bases and J by 4 bases, 11 bases remained unmatched. Germline-derived CDR1 and CDR2 are LGHNA and YSLEER. The CDR3 extends over 16 amino acids. CDR3 loop: CASSPAIGQGTYGYTF. CDR3 sequence (DNA): TGCGCCAGCAGCCCCGCAATAGGACAGGGAACCTATGGCTACACCTTC.

This clone was counted only a few times. V gene TRBV29-1 combines with J gene TRBJ1-2; D is undetermined. This CDR3 has 11 residues. V lost 5 bases and J 8 bases, leaving 12 bases between the germline ends. Germline V gives CDR1 SQVTM, CDR2 ANQGSEA. CDR3 DNA sequence: TGCAGCGTTCCCAGCGCGGGGGGCTACACCTTC. This gives the protein CSVPSAGGYTF.

Only a few counts were recorded for this clone. This chain links TRBV2 with TRBJ2-1; the D gene is possibly TRBD1 (6 bases). Trimming took off 2 bases at V and 2 bases at J, with 19 bases between the two ends. This CDR3 contains 18 residues. Germline CDR1 and CDR2: SNHLY and FYNNEI. CDR3 amino acids: CASSESLLTGLTYNEQFF. The CDR3 bases are TGTGCCAGCAGTGAATCCTTGCTTACAGGGTTAACCTACAATGAGCAGTTCTTC.

This sequence joins TRBV5-6 and TRBJ1-1; D not resolved. The CDR3 has 11 amino acids. CDR1 is SGHDT, CDR2 YYEEEE, per germline. Trimming cost V 0 bases and J 7 bases, with 4 bases left between them. CDR3 amino acids: CASSLVGEAFF. CDR3 coding DNA: TGTGCCAGCAGCTTGGTTGGTGAAGCTTTCTTT.

J is TRBJ1-5 and V is TRBV7-2, with D tentatively TRBD1 (5 bases). Per the germline V gene, CDR1 is SGHTA and CDR2 is FQGNSA. This CDR3 is built from 17 residues. Trimming took 1 base from V and 3 from J, leaving 16 bases between them. The DNA of the CDR3 is TGTGCCAGCAGCTTAGAAGTGGGACCGCGCGTCAATCAGCCCCAGCATTTT. Translation: CASSLEVGPRVNQPQHF.

This clone was seen a handful of times. The V and J genes are TRBV10-3 and TRBJ2-3, with a weak D call TRBD2 (6 bases). There are 15 residues in the CDR3. Germline CDR1 is ENHRY and CDR2 is SYGVKD. The V end was cut by 0 bases, the J end by 0 bases, with 7 bases between. The CDR3: CAISESAGSTDTQYF. CDR3 sequence (DNA): TGTGCCATCAGTGAGTCGGCGGGGAGCACAGATACGCAGTATTTT.

The chain uses TRBV27 and TRBJ1-6; D gene uncertain. Germline V gives CDR1 MNHEY, CDR2 SMNVEV (reference sequence). V was cut by 3 bases and J by 0 bases, with 9 bases left in between. This CDR3 has 16 residues. The CDR3 DNA sequence: TGTGCCAGCAGTTTTTCCGGTAGCTCCTATAATTCACCCCTCCACTTT. Protein: CASSFSGSSYNSPLHF.

V is TRBV2 and J is TRBJ2-3, with 10 positions matching TRBD1. Germline V gene data show CDR1 as SNHLY and CDR2 as FYNNEI. The J segment lost 4 bases and the V segment lost 6 bases, leaving 10 bases of the junction unmatched. The CDR3 extends over 16 amino acids. The CDR3: CASRFSTGGEPDTQYF. CDR3 coding DNA: TGTGCCAGCAGGTTTTCGACAGGGGGCGAACCAGATACGCAGTATTTT.

This chain uses TRBV2 with TRBJ2-7, with D maybe TRBD2 (5 bases). The germline V and J ends were trimmed by 3 bases and 3 bases, with 12 bases remaining between them. Germline V gene lookup returns CDR1 SNHLY and CDR2 FYNNEI. The CDR3 sequence is 14 residues long. The CDR3 sequence: CASSEGTGDYEQYF. For the CDR3, the DNA is TGTGCCAGCAGTGAGGGCACCGGGGACTACGAGCAGTACTTC.